Each of the 9 T cell receptor beta chains below was sequenced from the same sample in a study of blood T cell repertoires in COVID-19. Profiled with immunoSEQ multiplex PCR; TCRdb holds only in-frame clones, not every one. The table shows 150,000 or so clones, with roughly four fifths occurring only once. The sequenced sample consisted of peripheral blood. These TCRs come from a woman aged 60 to 75 with COVID-19, enrolled during active disease.

The J gene is TRBJ1-2, the V gene TRBV7-3; no firm D call. This CDR3 has 13 amino acids. The germline gives CDR1 SGHTA, CDR2 FQGTGA. Trimming shortened V by 5 bases and J by 8 bases, and 15 bases separated the two germline ends. DNA for the CDR3: TGTGCCAGCAGCCTCCTGGGCGGAGGAGGCTACACCTTC. Its translation: CASSLLGGGGYTF.

The rearrangement joins TRBV6-6 to TRBJ1-2; 11 bases fit TRBD1. This CDR3 is built from 16 residues. Germline CDR1 reads MNHNY; CDR2 reads SVGAGI (reference sequence). V trimming: 6 bases; J trimming: 3 bases; junction bases outside the gene matches: 9. The CDR3 bases are TGTGCCAGCAGAACGAAAATGGGACAGGGGGACTATGGCTACACCTTC. Translation gives CASRTKMGQGDYGYTF.

This CDR3 reads CASSAGTSPDTQYF. Written as DNA, the CDR3 is TGCGCCAGCAGTGCCGGGACTTCGCCAGATACGCAGTATTTT. J is TRBJ2-3 and V is TRBV5-1; perhaps TRBD2 as D (6 bases). The germline V gene has CDR1 SGHRS and CDR2 YFSETQ. This CDR3 region has 14 residues. Trimming pared 5 bases from V and 4 bases from J, leaving 14 bases between.

The chain couples TRBV6-5 to TRBJ1-2; no firm D call. The germline V gene encodes CDR1 MNHEY and CDR2 SVGAGI. This CDR3 region has 13 residues. With 6 bases removed from V and 6 bases from J, the gap between germline ends came to 14 bases. CDR3 DNA: TGTGCCAGCAGACCGCGACTGAACCATGGCTACACCTTC. This sequence encodes CASRPRLNHGYTF.

Only one count was recorded for this clone. J is TRBJ2-1 and V is TRBV6-5; TRBD1 matches 7 bases. V was pared by 6 bases and J by 2 bases, with 7 bases of the junction left unmatched. The V gene's germline CDR1 is MNHEY and CDR2 SVGAGI. This CDR3 has 15 amino acids. DNA for the CDR3: TGTGCCAGCAGCCCAAGAGGGGGCACCTACAATGAGCAGTTCTTC. Translating it yields CASSPRGGTYNEQFF.

This clone occurred once. CDR3 protein: CATDSGQGYEQYF. CDR3 nucleotides: TGTGCCACGGATTCAGGACAGGGCTACGAGCAGTACTTC. V usage is TRBV15 and J usage is TRBJ2-7; the match to TRBD1 covers 8 bases. Germline loops: CDR1 LNHNV, CDR2 YYDKDF (reference sequence). Trimming at V came to 9 bases and at J to 3 bases, leaving 7 bases not matched to a gene. The CDR3 is 13 amino acids.

This clone has just one count. The rearrangement joins TRBV6-1 to TRBJ2-6; no clear D. Between the trimmed V and J ends, which lost 2 bases and 0 bases, there was a span of 8 bases. Germline CDR1 reads MNHNS; CDR2 reads SASEGT. This CDR3 comprises 16 residues. The CDR3 DNA follows: TGTGCCAGCAGTGAACCCCCGAGCTCTGGGGCCAACGTCCTGACTTTC. As protein: CASSEPPSSGANVLTF.

This chain connects TRBV2 to TRBJ1-6, with D uncertain. Germline-derived CDR1 and CDR2 are SNHLY and FYNNEI. V shed 10 bases and J shed 1 base, with 14 bases lying between them. The CDR3 extends over 15 amino acids. In DNA, the CDR3 is TGTGCCACCTGTTTGGAGAGTTCCTATAATTCACCCCTCCACTTT. Encoded protein: CATCLESSYNSPLHF.

The chain recombines TRBV5-8 with TRBJ1-2; D gene ambiguous. Trimming removed 1 base at V and 4 bases at J, with 11 bases between. Germline lookup yields CDR1 SGHTS and CDR2 YDEGEE. This CDR3 is built from 14 residues. CDR3 protein: CASSLISPSYGYTF. DNA for the CDR3: TGTGCCAGCAGCTTGATTAGCCCTAGCTATGGCTACACCTTC.